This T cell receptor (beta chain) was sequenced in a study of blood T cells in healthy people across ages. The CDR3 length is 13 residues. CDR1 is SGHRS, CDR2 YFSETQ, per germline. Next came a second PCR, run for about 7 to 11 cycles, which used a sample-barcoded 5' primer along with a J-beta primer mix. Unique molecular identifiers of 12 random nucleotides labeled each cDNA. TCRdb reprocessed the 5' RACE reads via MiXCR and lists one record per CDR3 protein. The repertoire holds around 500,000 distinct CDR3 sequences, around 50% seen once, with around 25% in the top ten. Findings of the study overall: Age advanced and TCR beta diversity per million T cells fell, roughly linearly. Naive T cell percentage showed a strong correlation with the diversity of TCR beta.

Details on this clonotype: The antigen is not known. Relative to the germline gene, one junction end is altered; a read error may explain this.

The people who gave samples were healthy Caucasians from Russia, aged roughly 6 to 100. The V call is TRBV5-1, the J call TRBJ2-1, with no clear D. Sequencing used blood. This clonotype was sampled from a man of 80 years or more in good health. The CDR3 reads CASSPGPNNGQFF. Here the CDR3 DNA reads TGCGCCAGCAGCCCCGGACCCAACAATGGGCAGTTCTTC. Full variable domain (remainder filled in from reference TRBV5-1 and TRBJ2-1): KAGVTQTPRYLIKTRGQQVTLSCSPISGHRSVSWYQQTPGQGLQFLFEYFSETQRNKGNFPGRFSGRQFSNSRSEMNVSTLELGDSALYLCASSPGPNNGQFFGPGTRLTVL.